These 10 T cell receptor beta chains were all obtained from the same sample, sequenced in a study of T cells in Graves' hyperthyroidism and ophthalmopathy. RNA transcripts yielded amplified TCR beta CDR3 regions. When the TCR CDR3 underwent first-round RT-PCR, the HTBI primer set was used. TCRdb independently ran MiXCR on the multiplex PCR reads; one entry per CDR3 protein. Among 600,000 or so distinct CDR3 sequences listed, 15% to 20% were seen once. The material sequenced was blood. The receptor set was obtained from a woman aged 25 to 39 with Graves' hyperthyroidism.

The sample holds many counts of this clonotype. This chain joins TRBV20-1 and TRBJ2-5; 9 positions match TRBD2. Germline trimming cut 4 bases from V and 0 bases from J; bases unmatched to any gene: 6. CDR3 length: 15 residues. Germline V gene sequence: CDR1 DFQATT, CDR2 SNEGSKA (reference sequence). The DNA for the CDR3 is TGCAGTGCTACTCTAGCGGGACTCAACCAAGAGACCCAGTACTTC. It is translated as CSATLAGLNQETQYF.

This clonotype was observed a handful of times. The chain employs TRBV14 and TRBJ2-1, with D possibly TRBD2 on 6 matching bases. The CDR3 covers 14 residues. Germline-derived CDR1 and CDR2 are SGHDN and FVKESK. Trimming cost V 4 bases and J 6 bases, with 13 bases left between them. The CDR3 DNA reads as TGTGCCAGCAGCCTTCGACTAGTGGGCAATGAGCAGTTCTTC. Encoded protein: CASSLRLVGNEQFF. Based on the CDR3 plus reference TRBV14 and TRBJ2-1, the full variable domain is EAGVTQFPSHSVIEKGQTVTLRCDPISGHDNLYWYRRVMGKEIKFLLHFVKESKQDESGMPNNRFLAERTGGTYSTLKVQPAELEDSGVYFCASSLRLVGNEQFFGPGTRLTVL.

This clonotype showed up just a few times. This chain joins TRBV10-3 and TRBJ1-5; weak D call: TRBD1 (5 bases). The CDR3 runs 13 residues. CDR1 is ENHRY and CDR2 is SYGVKD in the germline V gene. Trimming cost V 8 bases and J 5 bases, with 13 bases left between them. CDR3 DNA: TGTGCCATCGGAGGTGGAGGGGATCAGCCCCAGCATTTT. Its translation: CAIGGGGDQPQHF.

There are a few counts of this clonotype. The J gene is TRBJ1-1, the V gene TRBV6-2 or TRBV6-3; maybe TRBD1 (5 bases). CDR1 is MNHEY, CDR2 SVGEGT, per germline. This CDR3 is built from 16 residues. Trimming took off 0 bases at V and 5 bases at J, with 16 bases between the two ends. The CDR3 DNA sequence: TGTGCCAGCAGTTACTCGAGTATGGGGGATCGGACTGAAGCTTTCTTT. This encodes CASSYSSMGDRTEAFF.

This clonotype was detected many times. V is TRBV7-8 and J is TRBJ2-5; D might be TRBD1 or TRBD2, each matching 5 bases. This CDR3 has 15 amino acids. The germline CDR1 and CDR2 sequences are SGHVS and FQNEAQ. Trimming cost V 2 bases and J 5 bases, with 15 bases left between them. As DNA, the CDR3 is TGTGCCAGCAGCTTACAATTCCGGGGCGGGGAGACCCAGTACTTC. Its protein product is CASSLQFRGGETQYF.

The chain links TRBV4-3 to TRBJ2-5; D call uncertain. The CDR3 spans 11 residues. V was clipped by 9 bases and J by 3 bases, with 8 bases between them. Germline V CDR1 and CDR2: LGHNA, YSLEER. The CDR3 DNA reads TGCGCCAGAACCGGTGAAGAGACCCAGTACTTC. Amino acids: CARTGEETQYF.

This clonotype was counted between two and nine times. The chain combines TRBV4-3 with TRBJ2-7; 7 bases match TRBD2. This CDR3 region has 15 residues. With V trimmed by 4 bases and J by 5 bases, 11 bases remained unmatched. Per germline, CDR1 LGHNA and CDR2 YSLEER. CDR3 region: CASSRGGGSVDEQYF. In DNA, the CDR3 is TGCGCCAGCAGCCGTGGGGGGGGGTCGGTAGACGAGCAGTACTTC.

This clonotype was seen ten or more times. This chain connects TRBV7-2 to TRBJ2-7; 13 bases fit TRBD2. In germline, CDR1 is SGHTA, CDR2 FQGNSA. The CDR3 consists of 16 residues. V trimming: 4 bases; J trimming: 6 bases; junction bases outside the gene matches: 9. For the CDR3, the DNA is TGTGCCAGCAGCTCCTGGACTAGCGGGAGTAGGAGCGAGCAGTACTTC. Residues: CASSSWTSGSRSEQYF.

This clonotype appeared many times. This sequence joins TRBV20-1 and TRBJ1-2; the match to TRBD1 covers 10 bases. V shed 0 bases, J shed 7 bases, and the junction held 8 bases outside the gene matches. The CDR3 sequence is 15 residues long. Germline CDR1 DFQATT, CDR2 SNEGSKA (reference sequence). CDR3 protein: CSARDPGQGLSGYTF. The CDR3, as DNA: TGCAGTGCTAGAGATCCGGGACAGGGGTTGAGTGGCTACACCTTC.

Many counts were recorded for this clonotype. This chain joins TRBV7-2 and TRBJ2-7; 10 bases match TRBD1. Trimming took 1 base from V and 3 from J; bases not matched to a gene: 3. Per the germline V gene, CDR1 is SGHTA and CDR2 is FQGNSA. The CDR3 covers 15 residues. CDR3 nucleotide sequence: TGTGCCAGCAGCTTAGTGACAGGGGGCAACTACGAGCAGTACTTC. It yields the protein CASSLVTGGNYEQYF.